These T cell receptor beta chains were read from a single sample in a study of CD4 T cell repertoires in COVID-19. Profiling relied on immunoSEQ multiplex PCR, and the TCRdb table lists in-frame clones only, not all of them. The sample carries approximately 75,000 clones, 83% recorded once. This specimen consisted of CD4+ T cells from peripheral blood, obtained after recovery from COVID-19. The receptors here all came from a human donor who had COVID-19. Both conserved end residues are part of each CDR3. A D gene is named only where the DNA matches it firmly. Part of the rows lack a size; the others show once, few, many or a class for expanded clones.

cdr3_aa: CASSYLGEQYF; cdr3_nt: TGTGCCAGCAGTTACTTGGGCGAGCAGTACTTC; clone_size: .; j_call: TRBJ2-7; v_call: TRBV6-2/TRBV6-3; d_call: .
cdr3_aa: CASSIDPRNEQFF; cdr3_nt: TGTGCCAGTAGTATAGATCCACGCAATGAGCAGTTCTTC; clone_size: .; j_call: TRBJ2-1; v_call: TRBV19; d_call: .
cdr3_aa: CASSLGPRQPQHF; cdr3_nt: TGTGCCAGCAGCTTAGGCCCCCGTCAGCCCCAGCATTTT; clone_size: .; j_call: TRBJ1-5; v_call: TRBV7-2; d_call: .
cdr3_aa: CASSALGGTSTDTQYF; cdr3_nt: TGTGCCAGCAGCGCCCTAGGGGGAACCTCCACAGATACGCAGTATTTT; clone_size: .; j_call: TRBJ2-3; v_call: TRBV9; d_call: .
cdr3_aa: CATGGGKREQFF; cdr3_nt: TGTGCCACGGGAGGGGGGAAGCGAGAGCAGTTCTTC; clone_size: once; j_call: TRBJ2-1; v_call: TRBV2; d_call: TRBD2
cdr3_aa: CASSPEPDGNTIYF; cdr3_nt: TGCGCCAGCAGCCCGGAGCCTGACGGAAACACCATATATTTT; clone_size: .; j_call: TRBJ1-3; v_call: TRBV5-1; d_call: .
cdr3_aa: CATSDFRGYGYTF; cdr3_nt: TGTGCCACCAGTGATTTCAGGGGCTATGGCTACACCTTC; clone_size: .; j_call: TRBJ1-2; v_call: TRBV24-1; d_call: .
cdr3_aa: CASTDGISVGYNSPLHF; cdr3_nt: TGTGCCAGCACAGACGGGATATCGGTCGGATATAATTCACCCCTCCACTTT; clone_size: few; j_call: TRBJ1-6; v_call: TRBV2; d_call: .
cdr3_aa: CASSLEDTQYF; cdr3_nt: TGTGCCAGCAGCTTAGAAGATACGCAGTATTTT; clone_size: .; j_call: TRBJ2-3; v_call: TRBV5-8; d_call: .
cdr3_aa: CASSISGVSEKLFF; cdr3_nt: TGTGCCAGCTCAATATCAGGGGTCTCTGAAAAACTGTTTTTT; clone_size: .; j_call: TRBJ1-4; v_call: TRBV18; d_call: .
cdr3_aa: CATAPGHHSGANVLTF; cdr3_nt: TGTGCCACCGCACCGGGACATCACTCTGGGGCCAACGTCCTGACTTTC; clone_size: .; j_call: TRBJ2-6; v_call: TRBV11-2; d_call: .
cdr3_aa: CASSPRSREGGTGANVLTF; cdr3_nt: TGTGCCAGCAGCCCACGGTCCCGGGAAGGGGGGACTGGGGCCAACGTCCTGACTTTC; clone_size: .; j_call: TRBJ2-6; v_call: TRBV3-1/TRBV3-2; d_call: .
cdr3_aa: CASAPSGRNEQFF; cdr3_nt: TGTGCTAGTGCCCCTAGCGGGCGCAATGAGCAGTTCTTC; clone_size: .; j_call: TRBJ2-1; v_call: TRBV12-5; d_call: TRBD2
cdr3_aa: CASSSSMSSYKQYF; cdr3_nt: TGTGCCAGCAGCTCATCTATGAGCTCCTACAAGCAGTACTTC; clone_size: .; j_call: TRBJ2-7; v_call: TRBV13; d_call: .
cdr3_aa: CASSSQGPARTGELFF; cdr3_nt: TGTGCCAGCAGTTCCCAGGGCCCAGCGAGGACCGGGGAGCTGTTTTTT; clone_size: .; j_call: TRBJ2-2; v_call: TRBV28; d_call: .
cdr3_aa: CASSLGGLYNEQFF; cdr3_nt: TGTGCCAGCAGTTTGGGGGGCCTCTACAATGAGCAGTTCTTC; clone_size: .; j_call: TRBJ2-1; v_call: TRBV6-4; d_call: .